This TCR beta chain was identified during a study of regulatory T cells in long-lasting Graves disease. The time point denotes: newly diagnosed GD, antithyroid drugs for less than 3 months. The TCR library was prepared using RNA isolated from PBMCs. This clonotype was seen a few times. Trimming pared 7 bases from V and 5 bases from J, leaving 17 bases between. CDR3 length: 14 amino acids. The germline V gene encodes CDR1 MNHEY and CDR2 SVGEGT. Building of the TCR beta libraries involved iRepertoire HTBI primers and Arm-PCR of CDR3 regions. In the authors' methods: Samples revealed 62 TRBV and approximately 15 TRBJ segments. TCRdb re-called the multiplex PCR reads through MiXCR, storing one row per CDR3 protein. These V and J calls derive from TCRdb rather than the authors' analysis. Of approximately 470,000 distinct CDR3 sequences listed, roughly 15% are singletons. These sequences were also reported in another study, on T cells in Graves' hyperthyroidism and ophthalmopathy.

This TCR came from a middle-aged man with Graves disease. V and J are TRBV6-2 or TRBV6-3 and TRBJ2-5; possible D gene TRBD2, 7 bases. The sample was peripheral blood mononuclear cells (PBMCs), taken at new diagnosis, from a patient treated with antithyroid drugs. CDR3 DNA: TGTGCCAGCACCGAGTGGGGAGGGGGTGAGACCCAGTACTTC. Its translation: CASTEWGGGETQYF.